These 10 T cell receptor beta chains came from one sample sequenced in a study of patients and donors after allogeneic stem cell transplantation. MiXCR, run by TCRdb on the RT-PCR reads, gives a single entry per CDR3 protein. The data contain hundreds of thousands of distinct CDR3 sequences, about 14% of them seen just once; the ten biggest clones take up approximately 10%. Input material: blood, either unsorted or a sorted T cell fraction (not recorded which). The receptor set was obtained from a human donor who was either an allogeneic HSCT recipient or a stem cell or donor lymphocyte infusion donor (not recorded which). It is not recorded whose cells these are; they may come from a transplant donor.

This clonotype was observed at least ten times. The J gene is TRBJ2-5, the V gene TRBV5-1; 10 bases align to TRBD2. The CDR3 length is 16 residues. The trim removed 0 bases at V and 5 bases at J, leaving 7 bases unmatched. The germline V gene encodes CDR1 SGHRS and CDR2 YFSETQ. The DNA for the CDR3 is TGCGCCAGCAGCTTGGGAGCTAGCGGGGGTCGGGAGACCCAGTACTTC. It is translated as CASSLGASGGRETQYF.

This clonotype has only a few counts. This may come from a read error, since a much larger clone is one base off. V usage is TRBV7-9 and J usage is TRBJ1-6; D remains unclear. The CDR3 length is 13 residues. Trimming shortened V by 2 bases and J by 8 bases, and 7 bases separated the two germline ends. CDR1 is SEHNR and CDR2 is FQNEAQ in the germline V gene (reference sequence). CDR3: CASSLLGDSPLHF. The CDR3, as DNA: TGTGCCAGCAGCTTACTGGGAGATTCACCCCTCCACTTT.

This clonotype was found a few times. V usage is TRBV24-1 and J usage is TRBJ2-1, with D possibly matching TRBD2 (5 bases). CDR1 KGHDR and CDR2 SFDVKD come from the germline V gene. CDR3 length: 16 residues. The V and J ends lost 4 bases and 4 bases respectively, with 16 bases between them. CDR3 residues: CATSDPTVGGYNEQFF. The CDR3 nucleotides are TGTGCCACCAGTGACCCCACAGTCGGAGGATACAATGAGCAGTTCTTC.

Only a few counts were recorded for this clonotype. The V and J genes are TRBV6-1 and TRBJ2-7, with 11 nucleotides matching TRBD2. J gave up 2 bases and V 6 bases, and 9 bases lay outside the gene matches. The CDR3 consists of 16 residues. CDR1 is MNHNS and CDR2 is SASEGT in the germline V gene. The CDR3 loop reads CASSDSGLAVTYEQYF. As DNA, the CDR3 is TGTGCCAGCAGCGATTCGGGACTAGCGGTTACCTACGAGCAGTACTTC.

The chain couples TRBV7-2 to TRBJ2-7; TRBD1 matches 8 bases. Germline V gene data show CDR1 as SGHTA and CDR2 as FQGNSA. The CDR3 consists of 15 residues. V dropped 5 bases and J dropped 0; count of bases not matched to a gene: 6. As DNA, the CDR3 is TGTGCCAGCAGCCAGGACAGGGCTCTCTCCTACGAGCAGTACTTC. The encoded protein is CASSQDRALSYEQYF.

This clonotype appeared a few times. The V gene is TRBV11-2, the J gene TRBJ2-1; D may match TRBD1 or TRBD2 (6 bases each). Germline CDR1 SGHAT, CDR2 FQNNGV. Trimming left V 5 bases short and J 6 bases short, with 23 bases between. The CDR3 is 17 residues long. The DNA for the CDR3 is TGTGCCAGCAGCCTCCGAGAGACAGGTTGGAGGGCCAATGAGCAGTTCTTC. Its translation: CASSLRETGWRANEQFF.

This clonotype was observed a handful of times. The chain couples TRBV4-1 to TRBJ1-6, with D unclear. Germline V gives CDR1 MGHRA, CDR2 YSYEKL. The CDR3 consists of 14 residues. V lost 1 base, J lost 9 bases, and 10 bases lay in between. For the CDR3, the DNA is TGCGCCAGCAGCCAAGTATTTCGGGTTTCACCCCTCCACTTT. Protein sequence: CASSQVFRVSPLHF.

The rearrangement joins TRBV20-1 to TRBJ2-3; 13 nucleotides agree with TRBD2. V shed 4 bases and J 2 bases; nucleotides not matched to a gene: 9. The V gene's germline CDR1 is DFQATT and CDR2 SNEGSKA (reference sequence). The CDR3 consists of 17 residues. The CDR3 bases are TGCAGTGCTACCTCCGGGACTAGCGGGGCACACACAGATACGCAGTATTTT. Translated: CSATSGTSGAHTDTQYF.

The rearrangement links TRBV11-1 to TRBJ2-1; either TRBD1 or TRBD2 may supply D (5 bases each). This CDR3 has 18 amino acids. V lost 3 bases to trimming and J lost 0 bases, with 18 bases between them. Germline loops: CDR1 SGHAT, CDR2 FQDESV (reference sequence). DNA for the CDR3: TGTGCCAGCAGCTTGGGGGAGTGGGCGACGTACTCCTACAATGAGCAGTTCTTC. Translation: CASSLGEWATYSYNEQFF.

The V call is TRBV10-2, the J call TRBJ2-1, with 9 bases that match TRBD2. Germline loops: CDR1 WSHSY, CDR2 SAAADI. V lost 8 bases, J lost 9 bases, and 11 bases stayed unmatched. The CDR3 totals 14 residues. CDR3 DNA sequence: TGCGCCAGCTTTGGTGATAGCGGGAGCGGTGAGCAGTTCTTC. Translated, it gives CASFGDSGSGEQFF.